This TCR beta chain was identified in a study of T cell responses to AZD1222 COVID-19 vaccine. Study results and limitations: The peak T cell response came first, and repertoires were sampled only after it. Mapped onto spike, vaccine-associated CD4 TCRs spanned it and were dominant at 160-218 and 743-854.

A note on this clone: The antigen remains undetermined. Germline is not matched at one junction end, which may reflect a read error.

Germline values: CDR1 SGHAT, CDR2 FQNNGV. The CDR3 runs 11 residues. TCRdb keeps only in-frame clones here, not all; method: immunoSEQ multiplex PCR. The sample carries 150,000 to 200,000 clones, 94% recorded once. The clonotype was recovered from an adult who received the AZD1222 COVID-19 vaccine. V and J are TRBV11-2 and TRBJ1-1; no firm D call. This specimen consisted of peripheral blood, obtained 28 days after the second AZD1222 dose. CDR3 region: CASRLGTEAFF. The CDR3 bases are TGTGCCAGCCGCTTGGGCACTGAAGCTTTCTTT.